The 28 T cell receptor beta chains reported below all come from one sample, sequenced in a study of blood T cell repertoires in COVID-19. Profiled with immunoSEQ multiplex PCR; TCRdb holds only in-frame clones, not every one. Of hundreds of thousands of clones listed, roughly 83% were seen once; the top ten hold approximately 10%. Sequenced material: peripheral blood. The receptors here all came from a woman older than 75 with acute or convalescent COVID-19.

The rearrangement links TRBV5-1 to TRBJ2-6; TRBD1 matches at 10 bases. The CDR3 totals 19 residues. CDR1 and CDR2 from the germline V gene are SGHRS and YFSETQ. The J segment lost 0 bases and the V segment lost 0 bases, leaving 6 bases of the junction unmatched. The CDR3 DNA reads as TGCGCCAGCAGCTTGGAGGACAGGGGGTTCAGCTCTGGGGCCAACGTCCTGACTTTC. It yields the protein CASSLEDRGFSSGANVLTF.

Written as DNA, the CDR3 is TGTGCCAGCAGCCCGGGATTAAATGAAAAACTGTTTTTT. It specifies CASSPGLNEKLFF. The chain employs TRBV4-2 and TRBJ1-4; no definite D call. Germline V lookup: CDR1 LGHNA, CDR2 YNFKEQ. V lost 4 bases and J 5 bases, leaving 8 bases between the germline ends. The CDR3 spans 13 residues.

V usage is TRBV6-6 and J usage is TRBJ2-5; D gene uncertain. From germline, CDR1 is MNHNY and CDR2 SVGAGI (reference sequence). V dropped 6 bases and J dropped 2 bases, with 16 bases sitting between them. The CDR3 contains 15 residues. The CDR3 protein is CASSSPITAQETQYF. CDR3 in DNA: TGTGCCAGCAGCTCACCAATTACAGCTCAAGAGACCCAGTACTTC.

The chain recombines TRBV3-1 (or the pseudogene TRBV3-2) with TRBJ1-5; 9 bases are a match to TRBD1. The length of the CDR3 is 16 residues. After removal of 3 bases from V and 6 bases from J, the junction contained 9 bases not matched to a gene. Germline CDR1 and CDR2: LGHDT and YNNKEL (reference sequence). The CDR3 region has the DNA TGTGCCAGCAGCCAGGGCACAGGGGGCTCCAGTCAGCCCCAGCATTTT. Translation: CASSQGTGGSSQPQHF.

The V call is TRBV9, the J call TRBJ1-2, with 7 bases identical to TRBD1. Germline CDR1 SGDLS, CDR2 YYNGEE. There are 16 residues in the CDR3. The ends lost 4 bases at V and 4 bases at J; junction bases unmatched: 13. In DNA form, the CDR3 reads TGTGCCAGCAGCCCAGACCCGGGACAGAACCGCTATGGCTACACCTTC. Protein: CASSPDPGQNRYGYTF.

This sequence joins TRBV6-5 and TRBJ2-1; no definite D call. The CDR3 extends over 15 amino acids. Germline-derived CDR1 and CDR2 are MNHEY and SVGAGI. The germline V and J ends were trimmed by 7 bases and 0 bases, with 13 bases remaining between them. CDR3: CASKPTASSYNEQFF. The CDR3 DNA reads as TGTGCCAGCAAACCTACTGCGAGCTCCTACAATGAGCAGTTCTTC.

This chain links TRBV19 with TRBJ1-4; possibly TRBD1 for D (5 bases). This CDR3 is built from 16 residues. Deletions cut 7 bases from V and 0 bases from J, with 15 bases between. Germline CDR1 LNHDA, CDR2 SQIVND (reference sequence). The CDR3 DNA reads TGTGCCAGTACTCCCTCGACAGCTGCAACTAATGAAAAACTGTTTTTT. Protein product: CASTPSTAATNEKLFF.

This clone was seen a handful of times. This CDR3 is also generated by other DNA sequences in the sample. This chain uses TRBV5-1 with TRBJ2-5; TRBD2 agrees at 9 bases. The V gene's germline CDR1 is SGHRS and CDR2 YFSETQ. This CDR3 contains 14 residues. The V gene end was trimmed by 3 bases and the J gene end by 2 bases; junction bases not matched to a gene: 2. CDR3 sequence: CASSSAGGQETQYF. The CDR3 nucleotides are TGCGCCAGCAGCTCCGCGGGAGGGCAAGAGACCCAGTACTTC.

The CDR3 sequence: CASSNRDRGGQPQHF. In nucleotides, the CDR3 is TGTGCCAGCAGCAACCGGGACAGGGGTGGTCAGCCCCAGCATTTT. V usage is TRBV2 and J usage is TRBJ1-5, with TRBD1 matching over 10 bases. The CDR3 contains 15 residues. Germline trimming cut 6 bases from V and 6 bases from J; bases unmatched to any gene: 8. The germline V gene encodes CDR1 SNHLY and CDR2 FYNNEI.

The chain recombines TRBV6-5 with TRBJ2-7, with TRBD2 identical over 10 bases. Germline V gene sequence: CDR1 MNHEY, CDR2 SVGAGI. The CDR3 has 15 residues. V shed 6 bases and J 5 bases; nucleotides not matched to a gene: 10. This chain's CDR3 is CASRALAGRSNEQYF. CDR3 sequence (DNA): TGTGCCAGCAGAGCACTAGCGGGGAGGAGCAACGAGCAGTACTTC.

The chain couples TRBV4-1 to TRBJ1-5; D is uncertain. V was pared by 0 bases and J by 4 bases, with 13 bases between. CDR3 size: 16 residues. CDR1 and CDR2 from the germline V gene are MGHRA and YSYEKL. The CDR3 bases are TGCGCCAGCAGCCAAGATCCCCGGGGTAGAAATCAGCCCCAGCATTTT. It encodes CASSQDPRGRNQPQHF.

The J gene is TRBJ1-5, the V gene TRBV7-4, with a possible D match to TRBD1 (6 bases). Trimming removed 3 bases from V and 0 bases from J, with 12 bases in between. CDR1 SGHVT and CDR2 SQSDAQ come from the germline V gene. This CDR3 comprises 16 residues. CDR3: CASSFPRGFSNQPQHF. The CDR3 nucleotides read TGTGCCAGCAGCTTCCCCAGGGGATTTAGCAATCAGCCCCAGCATTTT.

Notes on this clone: This sample also contains other DNA sequences that code for the same CDR3. The chain is built from TRBV6-5 and TRBJ1-2; D may be TRBD1 (5 bases). The CDR3 loop spans 14 amino acids. The V end lost 0 bases, the J end lost 1 base, and 6 bases lay between the germline ends. From germline, CDR1 is MNHEY and CDR2 SVGAGI. The CDR3 protein is CASSYSGGNYGYTF. For the CDR3, the DNA is TGTGCCAGCAGTTACTCGGGGGGTAACTATGGCTACACCTTC.

The V and J genes are TRBV5-1 and TRBJ2-1; 12 positions agree with TRBD2. J gave up 8 bases and V 3 bases, and 6 bases lay outside the gene matches. The CDR3 extends over 15 amino acids. CDR1 is SGHRS and CDR2 is YFSETQ in the germline V gene. CDR3 sequence: CASSYRLAGVDEQFF. CDR3 DNA: TGCGCCAGCAGCTACCGACTAGCGGGGGTCGATGAGCAGTTCTTC.

There are a few counts of this clone. The chain has TRBV11-3 and TRBJ2-3; 8 nucleotides agree with TRBD2. The CDR3 runs to 20 residues. Germline V CDR1 and CDR2: SGHNT, YENEEA. Unmatched junction bases numbered 17, after V lost 1 base and J lost 2 bases. The CDR3 bases are TGTGCCAGCAGCTTAGGCCGCGCTGAGGAGCGGGGGAGCACCACAGATACGCAGTATTTT. Translated: CASSLGRAEERGSTTDTQYF.

The chain is built from TRBV6-5 and TRBJ2-5, with 11 positions matching TRBD1. The germline V gene encodes CDR1 MNHEY and CDR2 SVGAGI. Trimming at V came to 6 bases and at J to 2 bases, leaving 5 bases not matched to a gene. CDR3 size: 15 residues. The CDR3 loop reads CASRPRDRGQETQYF. The CDR3, as DNA: TGTGCCAGCAGACCGCGGGACAGGGGGCAAGAGACCCAGTACTTC.

This chain links TRBV2 with TRBJ1-1, with no clear D. From germline, CDR1 is SNHLY and CDR2 FYNNEI. This CDR3 comprises 14 residues. V was trimmed by 4 bases and J by 0 bases, leaving 9 bases between them. The chain's CDR3 is CASSVGQLNTEAFF. The CDR3, as DNA: TGTGCCAGCAGTGTTGGGCAGTTGAACACTGAAGCTTTCTTT. Filled out from reference TRBV2 and TRBJ1-1, the complete variable domain reads EPEVTQTPSHQVTQMGQEVILRCVPISNHLYFYWYRQILGQKVEFLVSFYNNEISEKSEIFDDQFSVERPDGSNFTLKIRSTKLEDSAMYFCASSVGQLNTEAFFGQGTRLTVV.

The genes are TRBV18 and TRBJ1-2; possible D gene TRBD1, 5 bases. CDR1 KGHSH and CDR2 LQKENI come from the germline V gene. The CDR3 has 18 residues. The germline V and J ends were trimmed by 2 bases and 5 bases, with 24 bases remaining between them. Written as DNA, the CDR3 is TGTGCCAGCTCACCAATTTCCCAGCCCGCGGGGCCTATTTATGGCTACACCTTC. Translation: CASSPISQPAGPIYGYTF.

V gene TRBV6-6 combines with J gene TRBJ1-6; the D is unclear. CDR1 and CDR2 from the germline V gene are MNHNY and SVGAGI (reference sequence). Trimming cost V 2 bases and J 0 bases, with 5 bases left between them. The CDR3 spans 15 residues. The CDR3 spells CASSYESSYNSPLHF. DNA for the CDR3: TGTGCCAGCAGTTACGAGAGCTCCTATAATTCACCCCTCCACTTT.

The chain is built from TRBV7-2 and TRBJ2-5, with D possibly being TRBD2 (5 bases). V was pared by 5 bases and J by 2 bases, with 15 bases between. Germline values: CDR1 SGHTA, CDR2 FQGNSA. The CDR3 spans 15 residues. This chain's CDR3 is CASSHETGEQETQYF. The CDR3 DNA sequence: TGTGCCAGCAGCCATGAAACCGGGGAGCAAGAGACCCAGTACTTC.

The V gene is TRBV19, the J gene TRBJ1-5; D uncertain. Germline CDR1 LNHDA, CDR2 SQIVND (reference sequence). The CDR3 extends over 15 amino acids. Between the trimmed V and J ends, which lost 3 bases and 0 bases, there was a span of 9 bases. The CDR3 DNA follows: TGTGCCAGTAGTATCGAGGGTAATAGCAATCAGCCCCAGCATTTT. It yields the protein CASSIEGNSNQPQHF.

The chain has TRBV3-1 (or the pseudogene TRBV3-2) and TRBJ1-1; D unclear. V dropped 0 bases and J dropped 1 base, with 6 bases sitting between them. The V gene's germline CDR1 is LGHDT and CDR2 YNNKEL (reference sequence). The CDR3 sequence is 14 residues long. The CDR3 is CASSQDLRNTEAFF. DNA of the CDR3: TGTGCCAGCAGCCAAGATCTAAGGAACACTGAAGCTTTCTTT.

In its sample, this clone was seen once. The rearrangement joins TRBV7-9 to TRBJ2-7, with a weak D call TRBD2 (5 bases). Germline V gene lookup returns CDR1 SEHNR and CDR2 FQNEAQ (reference sequence). This CDR3 is 17 amino acids long. V lost 1 base and J 1 base, leaving 17 bases between the germline ends. In DNA, the CDR3 is TGTGCCAGCAGCTTAGTAAGGTCCGGGATCACATCCTACGAGCAGTACTTC. Translating gives CASSLVRSGITSYEQYF.

The rearrangement joins TRBV2 to TRBJ1-5; a possible D gene is TRBD1 (5 bases). There are 14 residues in the CDR3. The V gene's germline CDR1 is SNHLY and CDR2 FYNNEI. V was cut by 8 bases and J by 6 bases, with 17 bases left in between. The CDR3 here is CASALRGSGQPQHF. The CDR3 nucleotides are TGTGCCAGCGCGCTAAGGGGCTCTGGTCAGCCCCAGCATTTT. Supplemented by reference TRBV2 and TRBJ1-5, the full variable domain reads EPEVTQTPSHQVTQMGQEVILRCVPISNHLYFYWYRQILGQKVEFLVSFYNNEISEKSEIFDDQFSVERPDGSNFTLKIRSTKLEDSAMYFCASALRGSGQPQHFGDGTRLSIL.

This clone was recorded a few times. The chain links TRBV5-1 to TRBJ1-2; tentatively, D is TRBD1 (6 bases). The CDR3 is 15 residues long. V shed 0 bases and J shed 5 bases, with 14 bases lying between them. Germline-derived CDR1 and CDR2 are SGHRS and YFSETQ. CDR3 region: CASSLGRQAEYGYTF. The CDR3 nucleotides are TGCGCCAGCAGCTTGGGCCGACAGGCGGAGTATGGCTACACCTTC.

The J gene is TRBJ2-4, the V gene TRBV12-5; D possibly corresponds to TRBD2 (5 bases). Germline CDR1 and CDR2: LGHNT and FRNRAP. The CDR3 contains 15 residues. The ends were cut back, 1 base at V and 8 bases at J, with 15 bases in the middle. The CDR3 loop reads CASGLERAWEHIQYF. For the CDR3, the DNA is TGTGCTAGTGGTTTGGAGAGGGCGTGGGAGCACATTCAGTACTTC.

This chain uses TRBV5-5 with TRBJ1-4; D is undetermined. The CDR3 totals 14 residues. Germline V CDR1 and CDR2: SGHKS, YYEKEE (reference sequence). V lost 1 base, J lost 4 bases, and 8 bases lay in between. Written as DNA, the CDR3 is TGTGCCAGCAGCTTGTTCCAGAATAATGAAAAACTGTTTTTT. This gives the protein CASSLFQNNEKLFF.

The sample holds a few counts of this clone. CDR3 protein: CASSIGGWNSPLHF. CDR3 nucleotide sequence: TGTGCCAGTAGTATCGGTGGTTGGAATTCACCCCTCCACTTT. The rearrangement uses TRBV19 and TRBJ1-6, with D unresolved. Trimming took 3 bases from V and 7 from J, leaving 10 bases between them. Germline lookup yields CDR1 LNHDA and CDR2 SQIVND (reference sequence). This CDR3 has 14 amino acids.